The entry that follows covers one T cell receptor beta chain sequence. The antigen remains undetermined. Deletions cut 4 bases from V and 4 bases from J, with 11 bases between. CDR3 size: 12 residues. The germline CDR1 and CDR2 sequences are SQVTM and ANQGSEA. This entry belongs to a study of T cells in tuberculosis. On the study more broadly: A South African cohort included IGRA-negative adolescents, latently infected IGRA-positive adolescents and adults with active tuberculosis. Study results and caveats: Smaller alpha distances in active tuberculosis partly reflected shorter CDR3-alpha lengths. Cases with active tuberculosis were adults, while controls were adolescents.

Assay used: immunoSEQ multiplex PCR; TCRdb lists only in-frame clones, some missing. The sample includes roughly 34,000 clones, less than 97% of them seen just once. At study entry, adolescents had tuberculin skin tests and IGRA screening. Sequences were obtained from PBMCs. This clonotype was obtained from a donor aged 10-29 years with latent tuberculosis or without tuberculosis infection. The rearrangement uses TRBV29-1 and TRBJ2-7, with D maybe TRBD1 (5 bases). DNA for the CDR3: TGCAGCGTTGTTCAGGGAAGTTACGAGCAGTACTTC. Translation: CSVVQGSYEQYF.